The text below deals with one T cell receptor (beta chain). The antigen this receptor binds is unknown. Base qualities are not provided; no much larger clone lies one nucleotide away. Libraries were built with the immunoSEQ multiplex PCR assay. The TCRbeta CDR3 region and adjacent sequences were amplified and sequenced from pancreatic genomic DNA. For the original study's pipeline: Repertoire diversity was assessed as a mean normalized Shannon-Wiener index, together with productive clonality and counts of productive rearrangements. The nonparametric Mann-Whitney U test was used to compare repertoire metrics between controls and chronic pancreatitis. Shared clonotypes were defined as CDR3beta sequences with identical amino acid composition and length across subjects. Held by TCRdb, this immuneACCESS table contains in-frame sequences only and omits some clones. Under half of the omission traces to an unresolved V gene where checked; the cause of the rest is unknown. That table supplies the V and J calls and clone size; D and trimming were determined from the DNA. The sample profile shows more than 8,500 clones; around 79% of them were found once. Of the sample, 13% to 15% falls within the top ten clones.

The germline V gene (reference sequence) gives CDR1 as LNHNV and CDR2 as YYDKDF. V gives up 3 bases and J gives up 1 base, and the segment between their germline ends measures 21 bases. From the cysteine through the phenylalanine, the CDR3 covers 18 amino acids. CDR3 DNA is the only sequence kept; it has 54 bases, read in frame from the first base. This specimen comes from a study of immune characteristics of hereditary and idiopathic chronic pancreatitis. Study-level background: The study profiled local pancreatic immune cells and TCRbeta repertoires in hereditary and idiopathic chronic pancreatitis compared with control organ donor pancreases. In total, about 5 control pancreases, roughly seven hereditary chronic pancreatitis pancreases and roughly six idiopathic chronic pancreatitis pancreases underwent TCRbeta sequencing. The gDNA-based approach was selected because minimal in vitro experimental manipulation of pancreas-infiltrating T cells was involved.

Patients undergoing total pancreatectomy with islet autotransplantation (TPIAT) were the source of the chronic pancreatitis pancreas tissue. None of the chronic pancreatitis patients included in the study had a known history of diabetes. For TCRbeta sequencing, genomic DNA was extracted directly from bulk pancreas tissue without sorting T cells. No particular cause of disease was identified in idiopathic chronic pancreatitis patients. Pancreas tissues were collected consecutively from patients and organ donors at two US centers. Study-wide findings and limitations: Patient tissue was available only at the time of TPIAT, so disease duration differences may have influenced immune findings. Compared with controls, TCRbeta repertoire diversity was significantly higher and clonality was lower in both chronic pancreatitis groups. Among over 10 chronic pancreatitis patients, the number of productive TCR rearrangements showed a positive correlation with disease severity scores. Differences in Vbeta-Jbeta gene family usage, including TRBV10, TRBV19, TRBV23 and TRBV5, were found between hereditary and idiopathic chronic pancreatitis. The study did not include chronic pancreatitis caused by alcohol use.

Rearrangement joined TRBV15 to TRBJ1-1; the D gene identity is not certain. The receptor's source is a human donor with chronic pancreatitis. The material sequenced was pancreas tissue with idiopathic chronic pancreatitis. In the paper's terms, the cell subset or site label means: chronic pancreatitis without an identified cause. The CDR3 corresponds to CATSRRTVRLNPNTEAFF. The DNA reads TGTGCCACCAGCAGGAGAACCGTCCGTCTCAACCCGAACACTGAAGCTTTCTTT.